A few counts support the clone carrying this TCR beta chain. Its antigen is as yet unknown. This specimen belongs to a study of CD8+ T cells in alopecia areata. Extraction of RNA preceded its reverse transcription into cDNA, which served as the sequencing template. Generated by immunoSEQ multiplex PCR, the TCRdb table keeps only in-frame clones and is missing some. There are around 190,000 clones in the sample; around three fifths occur only once, and roughly 5.3% lies in the top ten. Study-wide points: It was less clear whether patients shared TCRs than it was in mice, possibly because of HLA. Scalp sequencing captures resident alphabeta T cells of normal skin too. Clonality exceeded that of normal scalp in lesional scalp, most notably in alopecia totalis/universalis.

This CDR3 has 15 amino acids. Germline CDR1 SEHNR, CDR2 FQNEAQ (reference sequence). Trimming took 7 bases from V and 7 from J, leaving 20 bases between them. Investigators sorted PBMCs to obtain both CD4+ and CD8+ T cells. Sequencing was done on a sample of CD8+ T cells sorted from blood. The chain joins TRBV7-9 to TRBJ2-1; D may be TRBD1 or TRBD2 (5 bases each). The sequence derives from a human donor in good health. The CDR3 reads CASTPYQGTGNEQFF. The CDR3 DNA reads TGTGCCAGCACCCCCTACCAGGGTACGGGAAATGAGCAGTTCTTC.